This T cell receptor (beta chain) stems from a study of T cell changes during pregnancy in multiple sclerosis. Germline V gene sequence: CDR1 SQVTM, CDR2 ANQGSEA. The V and J ends lost 3 bases and 2 bases, in that order; junction bases with no gene match: 5. This CDR3 has 15 residues. Generated by immunoSEQ multiplex PCR, the TCRdb table keeps only in-frame clones and is missing some. The repertoire has about 53,000 clones, about 92% of them found once; the top ten carry around 3.3%. This clonotype was obtained from a female donor with multiple sclerosis, enrolled in a pregnancy study. This chain joins TRBV29-1 and TRBJ2-3; TRBD1 matches 10 bases. Here the sequenced sample was CD8+ T cells from peripheral blood mononuclear cells, taken before pregnancy. The CDR3 protein is CSVERTGGITDTQYF. In DNA, the CDR3 is TGCAGCGTTGAGCGGACAGGGGGTATCACAGATACGCAGTATTTT.